This T cell receptor (beta chain) is drawn from a study of early T cells in non-severe SARS-CoV-2 infection. Background on the study: Sequencing input comprised bulk RNA from unsorted whole blood; chain pairing was not available.

Points from the study as a whole: The matching step, a VDJdb search, favored anti-spike CD8 responses and missed private and CD4 specificities.

cDNA molecules, individually, were tagged with unique molecular identifiers. In TCRdb, the 5' RACE reads were re-called with MiXCR into one record per CDR3 protein. The sample consists of about 56,000 distinct CDR3 sequences, about 10% of them appearing once. V shed 3 bases and J shed 0 bases, with 12 bases lying between them. This CDR3 comprises 16 residues. Germline CDR1 SGHAT, CDR2 FQNNGV. This clonotype was seen repeatedly, ten times or more. Antigen: not known. The chain links TRBV11-2 to TRBJ2-1; D is tentatively TRBD1 or TRBD2 (5 bases each). The receptor was derived from an adult who was a healthcare worker with PCR-confirmed SARS-CoV-2 infection or an uninfected control (not recorded which). Sequenced: whole blood. The CDR3 loop is CASSLRGASSYNEQFF. Here the CDR3 DNA reads TGTGCCAGCAGCTTGAGGGGAGCCAGCTCCTACAATGAGCAGTTCTTC.